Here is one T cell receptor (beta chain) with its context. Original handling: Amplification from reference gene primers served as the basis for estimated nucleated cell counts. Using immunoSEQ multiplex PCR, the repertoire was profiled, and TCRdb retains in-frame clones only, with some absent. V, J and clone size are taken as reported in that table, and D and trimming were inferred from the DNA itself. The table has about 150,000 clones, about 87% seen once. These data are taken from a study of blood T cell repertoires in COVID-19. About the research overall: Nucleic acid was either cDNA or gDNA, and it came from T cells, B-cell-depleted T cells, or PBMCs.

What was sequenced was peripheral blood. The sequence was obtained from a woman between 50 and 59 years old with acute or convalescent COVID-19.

CDR3: CASSSGETQYF. The DNA for the CDR3 is TGCGCCAGCAGCTCCGGGGAGACCCAGTACTTC. The gene calls are TRBV5-1 and TRBJ2-5; no firm D call. The CDR3 is made up of 11 amino acids. Germline lookup yields CDR1 SGHRS and CDR2 YFSETQ. Trimming pared 3 bases from V and 5 bases from J, leaving 5 bases between.